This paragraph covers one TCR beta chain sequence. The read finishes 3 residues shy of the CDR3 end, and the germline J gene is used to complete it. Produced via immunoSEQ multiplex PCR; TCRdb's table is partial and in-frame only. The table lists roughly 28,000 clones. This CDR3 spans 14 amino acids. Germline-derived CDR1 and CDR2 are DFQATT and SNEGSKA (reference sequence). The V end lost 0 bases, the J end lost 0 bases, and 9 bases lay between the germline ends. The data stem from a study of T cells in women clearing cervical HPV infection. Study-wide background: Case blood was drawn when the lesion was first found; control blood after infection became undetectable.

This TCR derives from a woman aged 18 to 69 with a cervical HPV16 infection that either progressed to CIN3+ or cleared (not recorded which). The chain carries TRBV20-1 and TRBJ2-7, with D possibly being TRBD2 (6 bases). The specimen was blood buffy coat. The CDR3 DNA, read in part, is TGCAGTGCTAGAGATGGGGGGAGCTCCTACGAG. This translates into CSARDGGSSYE. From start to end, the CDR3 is CSARDGGSSYEQYF.